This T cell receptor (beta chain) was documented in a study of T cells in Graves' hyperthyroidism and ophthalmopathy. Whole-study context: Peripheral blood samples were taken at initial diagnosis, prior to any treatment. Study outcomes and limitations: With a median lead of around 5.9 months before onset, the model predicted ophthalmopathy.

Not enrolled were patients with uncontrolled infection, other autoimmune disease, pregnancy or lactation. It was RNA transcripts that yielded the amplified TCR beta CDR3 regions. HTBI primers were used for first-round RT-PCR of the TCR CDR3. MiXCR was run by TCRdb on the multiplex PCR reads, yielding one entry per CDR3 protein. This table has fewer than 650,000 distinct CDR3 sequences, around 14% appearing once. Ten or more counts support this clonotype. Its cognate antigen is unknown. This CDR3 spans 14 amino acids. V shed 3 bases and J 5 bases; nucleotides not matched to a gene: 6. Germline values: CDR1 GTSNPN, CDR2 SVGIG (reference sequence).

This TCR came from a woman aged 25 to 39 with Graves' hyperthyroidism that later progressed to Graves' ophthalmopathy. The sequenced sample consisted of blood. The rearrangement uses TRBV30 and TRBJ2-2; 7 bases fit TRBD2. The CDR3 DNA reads TGTGCCTGGAGCAGACTAGCTGAGACCGGGGAGCTGTTTTTT. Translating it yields CAWSRLAETGELFF. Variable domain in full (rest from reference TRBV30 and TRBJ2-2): SQTIHQWPATLVQPVGSPLSLECTVEGTSNPNLYWYRQAAGRGLQLLFYSVGIGQISSEVPQNLSASRPQDRQFILSSKKLLLSDSGFYLCAWSRLAETGELFFGEGSRLTVL.